Presented here are 17 T cell receptor beta chains from one specimen sequenced in a study of blood T cell repertoires in COVID-19 (dated by TCRdb to the early 2020s). Receptor amplification or capture employed the immunoSEQ multiplex PCR assay. TCRdb retrieved this table from immuneACCESS and kept in-frame rearrangements only. Not all clones are present; in checked studies, unresolved V genes account for under half, and no reason is known for the remainder. For this sample there are 210,000 or so clones; roughly 86% appear just once. The ten largest clones represent approximately 12% of the sample. What was sequenced was peripheral blood. Receptors originate from a woman aged 40 to 49 with acute or convalescent COVID-19.

Remarks on this clone: An end of the junction differs from the germline gene, which may be a read error. V gene TRBV5-1 combines with J gene TRBJ2-3, with 7 bases fitting TRBD1. CDR3 length: 15 residues. Germline-derived CDR1 and CDR2 are SGHRS and YFSETQ. This chain's CDR3 is CASSLETGSKDTQYF. CDR3 nucleotide sequence: TGCGCCAGCAGCTTAGAGACAGGGAGCAAAGATACGCAGTATTTT.

The chain recombines TRBV4-1 with TRBJ1-5; TRBD1 aligns across 7 bases. This CDR3 is built from 15 residues. With 1 base clipped from V and 2 bases from J, the junction kept 2 bases outside the gene matches. Germline assignment: CDR1 MGHRA and CDR2 YSYEKL. Here the CDR3 reads CASSQVTGGNQPQHF. CDR3 nucleotide sequence: TGCGCCAGCAGCCAAGTAACAGGGGGCAATCAGCCCCAGCATTTT.

The DNA for the CDR3 is TGTGCCTGGAGTGAGACAGGGCGCACAGATACGCAGTATTTT. As protein: CAWSETGRTDTQYF. The gene calls are TRBV30 and TRBJ2-3, with TRBD1 matching over 7 bases. The CDR3 covers 14 residues. Losses at the gene ends were 1 base for V and 1 base for J; bases not matched to a gene: 2. CDR1 and CDR2 (germline): GTSNPN, SVGIG (reference sequence).

The chain is built from TRBV4-2 and TRBJ1-5; a weak D match, TRBD1 (6 bases). V lost 0 bases and J 7 bases, leaving 16 bases between the germline ends. Germline values: CDR1 LGHNA, CDR2 YNFKEQ. This CDR3 region has 16 residues. Written as DNA, the CDR3 is TGTGCCAGCAGCCAAGATATATCAGGGGAAGGGCAGCCCCAGCATTTT. It specifies CASSQDISGEGQPQHF.

This chain joins TRBV7-2 and TRBJ1-2; a weak D match, TRBD1 (5 bases). This CDR3 is 14 amino acids long. Trimming cost V 3 bases and J 8 bases, with 16 bases left between them. The V gene's germline CDR1 is SGHTA and CDR2 FQGNSA. DNA of the CDR3: TGTGCCAGCAGCTTCAGGGCAGCTAGTATCGGCTACACCTTC. Translation gives CASSFRAASIGYTF.

The chain couples TRBV9 to TRBJ1-2, with D possibly matching TRBD1 (6 bases). Per the germline V gene, CDR1 is SGDLS and CDR2 is YYNGEE. V lost 1 base to trimming and J lost 0 bases, with 10 bases between them. This CDR3 is built from 15 residues. CDR3 in amino acids: CASSVYRDANYGYTF. In nucleotides, the CDR3 is TGTGCCAGCAGCGTATACAGGGACGCTAACTATGGCTACACCTTC. Combining the CDR3 with reference TRBV9 and TRBJ1-2 gives the whole variable domain DSGVTQTPKHLITATGQRVTLRCSPRSGDLSVYWYQQSLDQGLQFLIQYYNGEERAKGNILERFSAQQFPDLHSELNLSSLELGDSALYFCASSVYRDANYGYTFGSGTRLTVV.

The chain recombines TRBV5-1 with TRBJ2-7, with 9 nucleotides matching TRBD2. V gave up 0 bases and J gave up 6 bases; unmatched junction bases: 16. The CDR3 spans 18 residues. Germline CDR1 reads SGHRS; CDR2 reads YFSETQ. Here the CDR3 DNA reads TGCGCCAGCAGCTTGGCCCAACTAGCGGGTATCAATCGGGGCGAGCAGTACTTC. It translates to CASSLAQLAGINRGEQYF.

The chain carries TRBV27 and TRBJ1-4; D remains unclear. Trimming stripped 6 bases from V and 6 bases from J, with 17 bases between. This CDR3 region has 15 residues. Germline values: CDR1 MNHEY, CDR2 SMNVEV (reference sequence). CDR3 loop: CASSPAGFDYEKLFF. The DNA for the CDR3 is TGTGCCAGCAGCCCCGCCGGGTTTGACTATGAAAAACTGTTTTTT.

The V call is TRBV11-1, the J call TRBJ2-7; maybe TRBD2 (6 bases). The CDR3 loop spans 15 amino acids. With 4 bases removed from V and 4 bases from J, the gap between germline ends came to 17 bases. Germline V gene sequence: CDR1 SGHAT, CDR2 FQDESV (reference sequence). CDR3 sequence (DNA): TGTGCCAGCAGCTCCCCGGGAGTGGGGTTTTACGAGCAGTACTTC. Its translation is CASSSPGVGFYEQYF.

On this clone: Distinct nucleotide sequences in the sample also encode this CDR3. The chain uses TRBV18 and TRBJ2-2, with D perhaps TRBD1 (5 bases). CDR1 and CDR2 from the germline V gene are KGHSH and LQKENI. Between the trimmed V and J ends, which lost 2 bases and 4 bases, there was a span of 5 bases. There are 13 residues in the CDR3. CDR3 amino acids: CASSPTGTGELFF. The CDR3 DNA reads TGTGCCAGCTCACCAACAGGCACCGGGGAGCTGTTTTTT. The full variable domain, with the rest looked up from reference TRBV18 and TRBJ2-2, is NAGVMQNPRHLVRRRGQEARLRCSPMKGHSHVYWYRQLPEEGLKFMVYLQKENIIDESGMPKERFSAEFPKEGPSILRIQQVVRGDSAAYFCASSPTGTGELFFGEGSRLTVL.

This clone has ten or more counts. The V and J genes are TRBV19 and TRBJ1-6; 9 bases line up with TRBD1. CDR1 and CDR2 (germline): LNHDA, SQIVND (reference sequence). V trimming: 6 bases; J trimming: 9 bases; junction bases outside the gene matches: 3. The CDR3 runs 13 residues. CDR3 DNA: TGTGCCAGTAGGACAGGGGGTAGTTCACCCCTCCACTTT. The encoded protein is CASRTGGSSPLHF.

The chain carries TRBV6-1 and TRBJ1-5, with D perhaps matching TRBD1 (6 bases). V lost 3 bases, J lost 0 bases, and 15 bases lay in between. This CDR3 has 17 residues. Germline V gene lookup returns CDR1 MNHNS and CDR2 SASEGT. The CDR3 sequence: CASSEARGGYSNQPQHF. DNA for the CDR3: TGTGCCAGCAGTGAGGCCAGGGGCGGGTATAGCAATCAGCCCCAGCATTTT.

The V gene is TRBV4-3, the J gene TRBJ2-3; 10 bases agree with TRBD2. CDR1 is LGHNA, CDR2 YSLEER, per germline. Trimming removed 0 bases from V and 1 base from J; junction bases left unmatched: 10. The length of the CDR3 is 19 residues. This CDR3 is CASSQDAASGRLGTDTQYF. Here the CDR3 DNA reads TGCGCCAGCAGCCAAGATGCGGCTAGCGGGAGATTAGGCACAGATACGCAGTATTTT.

The rearrangement links TRBV5-1 to TRBJ1-1; 11 nucleotides align to TRBD1. Germline values: CDR1 SGHRS, CDR2 YFSETQ. The ends lost 3 bases at V and 11 bases at J; junction bases unmatched: 12. The CDR3 loop spans 15 amino acids. CDR3 DNA: TGCGCCAGCAGCTCAGGTCTCCAAGGACAGGGGGCTGCTTTCTTT. Encoded protein: CASSSGLQGQGAAFF.

The CDR3 loop is CASSSSSRTGELFF. In DNA form, the CDR3 reads TGTGCCAGCAGCTCATCGAGCCGCACCGGGGAGCTGTTTTTT. The rearrangement joins TRBV7-2 to TRBJ2-2; D is undetermined. Germline-derived CDR1 and CDR2 are SGHTA and FQGNSA. CDR3 length: 14 amino acids. V lost 4 bases and J 4 bases, leaving 10 bases between the germline ends.

This chain links TRBV18 with TRBJ2-1; perhaps TRBD2 as D (6 bases). V was clipped by 4 bases and J by 5 bases, with 12 bases between them. The CDR3 contains 14 residues. Germline CDR1 reads KGHSH; CDR2 reads LQKENI. The CDR3 DNA reads as TGTGCCAGCTCACAGGGACTTGGGCACAATGAGCAGTTCTTC. Its translation: CASSQGLGHNEQFF. Filled out from reference TRBV18 and TRBJ2-1, the complete variable domain reads NAGVMQNPRHLVRRRGQEARLRCSPMKGHSHVYWYRQLPEEGLKFMVYLQKENIIDESGMPKERFSAEFPKEGPSILRIQQVVRGDSAAYFCASSQGLGHNEQFFGPGTRLTVL.

This clone came up once. The rearrangement links TRBV3-1 (or the pseudogene TRBV3-2) to TRBJ2-7, with 7 bases identical to TRBD1. Germline loops: CDR1 LGHDT, CDR2 YNNKEL (reference sequence). The CDR3 loop spans 15 amino acids. V gave up 4 bases and J gave up 2 bases; unmatched junction bases: 8. The CDR3: CASSPTGTATYEQYF. CDR3 coding DNA: TGTGCCAGCAGCCCCACCGGGACAGCTACCTACGAGCAGTACTTC.